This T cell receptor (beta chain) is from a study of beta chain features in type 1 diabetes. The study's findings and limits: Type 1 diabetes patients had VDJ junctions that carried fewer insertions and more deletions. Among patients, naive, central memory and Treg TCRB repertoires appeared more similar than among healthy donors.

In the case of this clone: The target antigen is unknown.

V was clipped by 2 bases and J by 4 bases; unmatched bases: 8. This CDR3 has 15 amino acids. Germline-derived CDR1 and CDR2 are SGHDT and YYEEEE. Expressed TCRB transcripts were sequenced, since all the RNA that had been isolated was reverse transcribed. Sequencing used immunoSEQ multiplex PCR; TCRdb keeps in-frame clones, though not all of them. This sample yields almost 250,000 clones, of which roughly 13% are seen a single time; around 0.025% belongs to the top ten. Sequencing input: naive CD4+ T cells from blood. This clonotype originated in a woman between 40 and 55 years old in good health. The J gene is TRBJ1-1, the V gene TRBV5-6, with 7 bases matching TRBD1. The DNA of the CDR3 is TGTGCCAGCAGCTTCCAGGGGGTACAGGGCACTGAAGCTTTCTTT. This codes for CASSFQGVQGTEAFF.